This TCR beta chain was captured in a study of T cell repertoires in cytomegalovirus infection. Germline CDR1 and CDR2: DFQATT and SNEGSKA (reference sequence). The CDR3 runs 15 residues. V was pared by 6 bases and J by 2 bases, with 17 bases between. One entry per CDR3 protein, called by TCRdb with MiXCR from the reads. The data show roughly 300,000 distinct CDR3 sequences, over 7.5% seen once. This clonotype appeared many times. Sample: PBMCs. This rearrangement joins TRBV20-1 to TRBJ1-5; D is unresolved. This sequence originates from a human donor in good health (CMV status not recorded). Some clones in this sample may be carry-over from other donors' samples. This CDR3 reads CSARSSHSGNQPQHF. The CDR3 nucleotides are TGCAGTGCGCGAAGTAGTCACAGCGGCAATCAGCCCCAGCATTTT.